Detailed here is one T cell receptor beta chain. The antigen is unknown. This sample stems from a study of cytomegalovirus exposure and HLA in healthy donors. Whole-study results and caveats: The study found most TCR sequences rare, yet found some public TCRs in many donors.

The donors belonged to the approximately 120-subject validation cohort, separate from the roughly 710-subject first cohort. Some clones are missing from TCRdb's copy, which holds only in-frame ones; the method was immunoSEQ multiplex PCR. The sample has about 200,000 clones; about 81% are singletons. V lost 6 bases to trimming and J lost 4 bases, with 21 bases between them. The V gene's germline CDR1 is SGHTA and CDR2 FQGTGA. CDR3 length: 16 residues. The sequenced sample consisted of PBMCs. The chain recombines TRBV7-3 with TRBJ1-1; perhaps TRBD1 as D (5 bases). This clonotype was sampled from a woman in her thirties in good health and CMV-seronegative. The CDR3 here is CASRPGGSRRGTEAFF. CDR3 in DNA: TGTGCCAGCAGACCGGGGGGTTCCCGAAGGGGCACTGAAGCTTTCTTT.